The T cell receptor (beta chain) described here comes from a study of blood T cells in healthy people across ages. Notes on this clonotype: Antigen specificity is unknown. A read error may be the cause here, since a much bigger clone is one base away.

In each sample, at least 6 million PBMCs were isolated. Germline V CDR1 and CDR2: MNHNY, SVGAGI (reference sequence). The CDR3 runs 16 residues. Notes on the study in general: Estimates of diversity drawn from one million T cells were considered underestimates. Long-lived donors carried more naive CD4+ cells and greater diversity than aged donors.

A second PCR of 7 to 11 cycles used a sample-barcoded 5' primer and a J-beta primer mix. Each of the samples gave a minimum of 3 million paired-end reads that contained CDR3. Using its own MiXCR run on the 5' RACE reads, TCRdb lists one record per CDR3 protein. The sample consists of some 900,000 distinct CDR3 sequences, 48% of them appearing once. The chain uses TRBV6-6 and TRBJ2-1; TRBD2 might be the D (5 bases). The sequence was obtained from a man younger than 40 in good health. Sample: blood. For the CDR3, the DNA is TGTGTCAGCAGTTACTCGACCCGTACTAGTTTCAATGAGCAGTTCTTC. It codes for CVSSYSTRTSFNEQFF.